The 8 T cell receptor beta chains given below trace back to one sample, sequenced in a study of T cells in Graves' hyperthyroidism and ophthalmopathy. RNA transcripts gave rise to amplified TCR beta CDR3 regions. TCR CDR3 underwent first-round RT-PCR with the HTBI primer set. TCRdb re-called the multiplex PCR reads with MiXCR, one entry per CDR3 protein. The data show approximately 610,000 distinct CDR3 sequences, with 16% seen just once and 18% held by the top ten. Sequencing used blood. These receptors all come from a woman between 18 and 30 years old with Graves' hyperthyroidism.

This clonotype showed up many times. The J gene is TRBJ2-3, the V gene TRBV7-6; D not certain. Trimming pared 1 base from V and 2 bases from J, leaving 7 bases between. CDR1 and CDR2 (germline): SGHVS, FNYEAQ. The CDR3 runs 14 residues. In nucleotides, the CDR3 is TGTGCCAGCAGCTTAGTCAAATTCACAGATACGCAGTATTTT. Translated: CASSLVKFTDTQYF.

This clonotype was observed a handful of times. V and J are TRBV29-1 and TRBJ2-1; a possible D gene is TRBD2 (5 bases). This CDR3 contains 15 residues. V lost 1 base to trimming and J lost 5 bases, with 15 bases between them. Germline V lookup: CDR1 SQVTM, CDR2 ANQGSEA. The CDR3 sequence: CSVEASSGFDNEQFF. The CDR3 bases are TGCAGCGTTGAAGCCTCCAGCGGATTTGACAATGAGCAGTTCTTC.

This chain joins TRBV6-5 and TRBJ1-4, with 7 bases identical to TRBD1. Germline assignment: CDR1 MNHEY and CDR2 SVGAGI. With 0 bases clipped from V and 0 bases from J, the junction kept 1 base outside the gene matches. CDR3 length: 16 residues. The CDR3 reads CASSYSGTATNEKLFF. The CDR3 DNA sequence: TGTGCCAGCAGTTACTCCGGGACAGCAACTAATGAAAAACTGTTTTTT.

The V call is TRBV6-2 or TRBV6-3, the J call TRBJ2-3, with 12 nucleotides matching TRBD2. CDR1 and CDR2 (germline): MNHEY, SVGEGT. V trimming: 5 bases; J trimming: 4 bases; junction bases outside the gene matches: 4. The CDR3 length is 15 residues. The CDR3 DNA is TGTGCCAGCAGTCCTAGCGGGAGGGTGTCAGATACGCAGTATTTT. Translated: CASSPSGRVSDTQYF.

V usage is TRBV2 and J usage is TRBJ1-5; 10 bases agree with TRBD1. The CDR3 totals 14 residues. The germline V gene encodes CDR1 SNHLY and CDR2 FYNNEI. The V gene end was trimmed by 8 bases and the J gene end by 6 bases; junction bases not matched to a gene: 7. CDR3 amino acids: CASGGTGEPQPQHF. For the CDR3, the DNA is TGTGCCAGCGGAGGGACAGGGGAGCCTCAGCCCCAGCATTTT.

The chain links TRBV15 to TRBJ2-7; no definite D call. This CDR3 has 16 residues. Trimming shortened V by 4 bases and J by 2 bases, and 18 bases separated the two germline ends. CDR1 and CDR2 from the germline V gene are LNHNV and YYDKDF (reference sequence). The DNA for the CDR3 is TGTGCCACCAGCAAAGACGACCGGACGGGCGCCTACGAGCAGTACTTC. It translates to CATSKDDRTGAYEQYF.

This rearrangement joins TRBV25-1 to TRBJ2-2, with D perhaps given as TRBD1 or TRBD2 (6 bases each). Germline loops: CDR1 MGHDK, CDR2 SYGVNS. CDR3 length: 16 residues. V lost 0 bases to trimming and J lost 5 bases, with 13 bases between them. The DNA of the CDR3 is TGTGCCAGCAGTGAATATTACGGGGGCGAGACCGGGGAGCTGTTTTTT. Protein sequence: CASSEYYGGETGELFF.

This clonotype was seen ten or more times. The chain links TRBV5-1 to TRBJ2-3; maybe TRBD2 (6 bases). The V gene lost 0 bases and the J gene lost 2 bases, with 16 bases spanning the gap. Germline CDR1 and CDR2: SGHRS and YFSETQ. The CDR3 contains 17 residues. The chain's CDR3 is CASSLDPRDLPTDTQYF. Here the CDR3 DNA reads TGCGCCAGCAGCTTGGACCCCCGGGACTTACCCACAGATACGCAGTATTTT.